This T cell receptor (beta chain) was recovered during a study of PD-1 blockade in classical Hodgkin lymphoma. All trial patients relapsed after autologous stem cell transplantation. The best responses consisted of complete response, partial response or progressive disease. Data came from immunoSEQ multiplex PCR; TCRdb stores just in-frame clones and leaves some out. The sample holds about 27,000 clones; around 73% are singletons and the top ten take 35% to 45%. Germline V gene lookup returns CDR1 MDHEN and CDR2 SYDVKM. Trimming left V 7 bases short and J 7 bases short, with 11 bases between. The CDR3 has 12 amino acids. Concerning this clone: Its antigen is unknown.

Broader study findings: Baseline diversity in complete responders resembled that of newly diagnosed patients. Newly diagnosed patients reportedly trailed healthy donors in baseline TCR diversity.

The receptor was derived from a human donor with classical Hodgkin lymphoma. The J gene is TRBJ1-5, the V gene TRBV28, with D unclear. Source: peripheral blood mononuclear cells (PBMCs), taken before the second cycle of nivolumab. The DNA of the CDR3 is TGTGCCAGCACCCTAAATGGGCAGCCCCAGCATTTT. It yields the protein CASTLNGQPQHF.